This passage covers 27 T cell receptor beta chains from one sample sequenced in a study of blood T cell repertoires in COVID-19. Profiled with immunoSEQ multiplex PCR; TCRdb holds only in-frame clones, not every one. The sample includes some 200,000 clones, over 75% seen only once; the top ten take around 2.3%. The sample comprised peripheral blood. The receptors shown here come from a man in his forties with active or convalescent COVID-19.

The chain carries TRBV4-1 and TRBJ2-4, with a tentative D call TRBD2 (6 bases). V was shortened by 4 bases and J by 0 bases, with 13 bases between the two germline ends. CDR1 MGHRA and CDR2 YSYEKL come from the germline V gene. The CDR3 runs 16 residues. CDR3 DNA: TGCGCCAGCAGCCCCAGTGGGGGGTTAGCCAAAAACATTCAGTACTTC. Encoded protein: CASSPSGGLAKNIQYF.

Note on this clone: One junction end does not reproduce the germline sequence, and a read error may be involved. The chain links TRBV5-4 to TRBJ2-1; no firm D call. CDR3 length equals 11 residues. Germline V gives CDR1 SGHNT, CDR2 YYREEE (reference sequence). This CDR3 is CASSSNNEQFF. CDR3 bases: TGTGCCAGCAGCTCCAACAATGAGCAGTTCTTC.

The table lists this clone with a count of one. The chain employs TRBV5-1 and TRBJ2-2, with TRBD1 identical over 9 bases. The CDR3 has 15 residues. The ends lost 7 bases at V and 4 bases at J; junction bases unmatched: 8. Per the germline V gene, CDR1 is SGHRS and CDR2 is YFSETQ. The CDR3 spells CASGAGQGSTGELFF. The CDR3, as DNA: TGCGCCAGCGGGGCAGGACAGGGGAGCACCGGGGAGCTGTTTTTT. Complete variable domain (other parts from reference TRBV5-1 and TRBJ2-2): KAGVTQTPRYLIKTRGQQVTLSCSPISGHRSVSWYQQTPGQGLQFLFEYFSETQRNKGNFPGRFSGRQFSNSRSEMNVSTLELGDSALYLCASGAGQGSTGELFFGEGSRLTVL.

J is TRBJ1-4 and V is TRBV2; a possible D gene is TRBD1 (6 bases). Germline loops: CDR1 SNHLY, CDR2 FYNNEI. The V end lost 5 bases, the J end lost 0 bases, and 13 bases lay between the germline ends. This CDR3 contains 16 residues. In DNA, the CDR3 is TGTGCCAGCAGTCGAGGACAGCCCTCAACTAATGAAAAACTGTTTTTT. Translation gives CASSRGQPSTNEKLFF.

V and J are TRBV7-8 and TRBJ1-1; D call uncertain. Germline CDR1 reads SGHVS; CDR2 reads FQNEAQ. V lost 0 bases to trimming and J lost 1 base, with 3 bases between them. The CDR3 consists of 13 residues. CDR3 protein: CASSLAWNTEAFF. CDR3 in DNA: TGTGCCAGCAGCTTAGCCTGGAACACTGAAGCTTTCTTT.

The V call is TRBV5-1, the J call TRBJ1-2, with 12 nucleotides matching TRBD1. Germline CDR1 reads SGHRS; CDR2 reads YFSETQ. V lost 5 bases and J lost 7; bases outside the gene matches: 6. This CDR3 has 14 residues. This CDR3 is CASRSGTGGFGYTF. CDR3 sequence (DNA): TGCGCCAGCAGGTCCGGGACAGGGGGCTTTGGCTACACCTTC.

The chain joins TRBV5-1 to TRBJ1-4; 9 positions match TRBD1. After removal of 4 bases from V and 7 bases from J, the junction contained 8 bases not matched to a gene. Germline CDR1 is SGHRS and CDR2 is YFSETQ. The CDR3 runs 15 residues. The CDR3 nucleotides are TGCGCCAGCAGCCGATTTCCGGGACAGGGTGAAAAACTGTTTTTT. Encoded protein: CASSRFPGQGEKLFF. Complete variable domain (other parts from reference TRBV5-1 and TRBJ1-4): KAGVTQTPRYLIKTRGQQVTLSCSPISGHRSVSWYQQTPGQGLQFLFEYFSETQRNKGNFPGRFSGRQFSNSRSEMNVSTLELGDSALYLCASSRFPGQGEKLFFGSGTQLSVL.

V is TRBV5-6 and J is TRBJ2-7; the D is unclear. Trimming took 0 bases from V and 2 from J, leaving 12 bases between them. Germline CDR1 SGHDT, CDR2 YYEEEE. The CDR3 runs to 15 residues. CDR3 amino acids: CASSLAPETAYEQYF. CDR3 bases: TGTGCCAGCAGCTTGGCCCCGGAGACGGCCTACGAGCAGTACTTC.

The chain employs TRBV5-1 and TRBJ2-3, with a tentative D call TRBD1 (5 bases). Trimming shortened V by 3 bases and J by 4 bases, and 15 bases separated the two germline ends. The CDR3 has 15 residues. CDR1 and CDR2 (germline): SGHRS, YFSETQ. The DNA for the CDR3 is TGCGCCAGCAGCTCACGGCAGGGCCAAGCAGATACGCAGTATTTT. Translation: CASSSRQGQADTQYF.

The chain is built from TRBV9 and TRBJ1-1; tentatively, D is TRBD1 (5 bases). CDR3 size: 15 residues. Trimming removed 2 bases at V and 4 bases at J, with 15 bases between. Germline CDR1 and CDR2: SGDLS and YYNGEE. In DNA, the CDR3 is TGTGCCAGCAGCGTCGCGGGGGTCCTGGGCACTGAAGCTTTCTTT. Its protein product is CASSVAGVLGTEAFF.

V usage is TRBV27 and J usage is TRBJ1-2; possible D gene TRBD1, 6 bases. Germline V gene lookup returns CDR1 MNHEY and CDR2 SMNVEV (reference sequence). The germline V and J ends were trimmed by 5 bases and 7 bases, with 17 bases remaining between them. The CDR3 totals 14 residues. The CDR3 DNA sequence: TGTGCCAGCAGTCCCAAACAGGGTACCTCTGGCTACACCTTC. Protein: CASSPKQGTSGYTF.

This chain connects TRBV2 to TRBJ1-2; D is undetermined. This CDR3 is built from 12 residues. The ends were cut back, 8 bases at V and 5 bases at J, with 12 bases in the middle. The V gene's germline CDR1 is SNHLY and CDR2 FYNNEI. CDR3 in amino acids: CASSGSGYGYTF. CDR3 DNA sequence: TGTGCCAGCTCGGGGAGTGGATATGGCTACACCTTC. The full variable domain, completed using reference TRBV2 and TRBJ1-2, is EPEVTQTPSHQVTQMGQEVILRCVPISNHLYFYWYRQILGQKVEFLVSFYNNEISEKSEIFDDQFSVERPDGSNFTLKIRSTKLEDSAMYFCASSGSGYGYTFGSGTRLTVV.

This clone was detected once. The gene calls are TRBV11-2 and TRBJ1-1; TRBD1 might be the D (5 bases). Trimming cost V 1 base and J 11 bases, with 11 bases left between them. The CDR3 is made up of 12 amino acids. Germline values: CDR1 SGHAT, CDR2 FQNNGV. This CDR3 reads CASSLGSGQAFF. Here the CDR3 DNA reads TGTGCCAGCAGCTTAGGGTCAGGGCAGGCTTTCTTT. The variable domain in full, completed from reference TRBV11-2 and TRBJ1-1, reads EAGVAQSPRYKIIEKRQSVAFWCNPISGHATLYWYQQILGQGPKLLIQFQNNGVVDDSQLPKDRFSAERLKGVDSTLKIQPAKLEDSAVYLCASSLGSGQAFFGQGTRLTVV.

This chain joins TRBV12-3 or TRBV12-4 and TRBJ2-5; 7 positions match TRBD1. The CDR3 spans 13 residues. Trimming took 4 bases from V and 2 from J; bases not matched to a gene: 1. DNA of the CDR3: TGTGCCAGCAGTTCGACAGGGCAAGAGACCCAGTACTTC. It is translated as CASSSTGQETQYF.

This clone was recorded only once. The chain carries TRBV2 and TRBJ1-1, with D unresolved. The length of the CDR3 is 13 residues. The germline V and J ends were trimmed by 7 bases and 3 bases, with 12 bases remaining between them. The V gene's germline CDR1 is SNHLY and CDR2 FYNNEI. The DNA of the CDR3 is TGTGCCAGCATCGCACAAAGCGACACTGAAGCTTTCTTT. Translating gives CASIAQSDTEAFF.

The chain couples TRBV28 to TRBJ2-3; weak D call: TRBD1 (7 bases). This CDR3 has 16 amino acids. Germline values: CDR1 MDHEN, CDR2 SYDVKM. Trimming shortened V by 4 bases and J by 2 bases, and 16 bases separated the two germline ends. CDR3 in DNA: TGTGCCAGCAGTTCGAGGGGGCGGGGACACACAGATACGCAGTATTTT. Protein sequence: CASSSRGRGHTDTQYF.

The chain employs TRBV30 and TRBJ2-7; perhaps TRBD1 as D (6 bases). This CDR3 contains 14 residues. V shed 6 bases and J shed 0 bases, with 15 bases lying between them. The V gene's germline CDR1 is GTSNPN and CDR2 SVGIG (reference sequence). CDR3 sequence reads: CACVSRGLSYEQYF. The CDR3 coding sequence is TGTGCCTGCGTATCCAGGGGCCTCTCCTACGAGCAGTACTTC.

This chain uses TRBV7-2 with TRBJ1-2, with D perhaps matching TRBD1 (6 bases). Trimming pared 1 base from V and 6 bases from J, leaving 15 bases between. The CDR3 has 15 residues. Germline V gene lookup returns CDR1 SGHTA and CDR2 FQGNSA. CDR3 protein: CASSLETGNLDGYTF. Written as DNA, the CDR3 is TGTGCCAGCAGCTTAGAGACAGGTAACCTCGATGGCTACACCTTC.

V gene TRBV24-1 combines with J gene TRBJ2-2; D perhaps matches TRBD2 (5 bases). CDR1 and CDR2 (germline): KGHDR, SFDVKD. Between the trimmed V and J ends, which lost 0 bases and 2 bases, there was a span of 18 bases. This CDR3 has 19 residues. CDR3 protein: CATSDLERPGIYNTGELFF. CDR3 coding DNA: TGTGCCACCAGTGATTTGGAACGCCCGGGAATTTATAACACCGGGGAGCTGTTTTTT.

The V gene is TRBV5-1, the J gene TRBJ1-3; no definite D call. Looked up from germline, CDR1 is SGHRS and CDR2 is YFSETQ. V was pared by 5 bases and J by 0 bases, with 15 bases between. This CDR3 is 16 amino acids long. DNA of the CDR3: TGCGCCAGCAGTTTGAGAGAGGCAGCCTCTGGAAACACCATATATTTT. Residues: CASSLREAASGNTIYF.

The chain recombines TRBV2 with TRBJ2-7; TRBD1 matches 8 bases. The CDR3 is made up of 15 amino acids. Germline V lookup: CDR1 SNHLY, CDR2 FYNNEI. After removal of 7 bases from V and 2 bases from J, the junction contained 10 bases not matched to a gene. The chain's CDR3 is CASTVGTGSTYEQYF. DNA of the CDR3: TGTGCCAGCACAGTGGGGACAGGCTCAACCTACGAGCAGTACTTC.

DNA for the CDR3: TGTGCCAGCTCACCCTCCCCCGGGGTTAAGAACACCGGGGAGCTGTTTTTT. This gives the protein CASSPSPGVKNTGELFF. The rearrangement joins TRBV18 to TRBJ2-2, with TRBD2 as a possible D gene (5 bases). Germline CDR1 is KGHSH and CDR2 is LQKENI. CDR3 length: 17 residues. V was trimmed by 3 bases and J by 1 base, leaving 15 bases between them.

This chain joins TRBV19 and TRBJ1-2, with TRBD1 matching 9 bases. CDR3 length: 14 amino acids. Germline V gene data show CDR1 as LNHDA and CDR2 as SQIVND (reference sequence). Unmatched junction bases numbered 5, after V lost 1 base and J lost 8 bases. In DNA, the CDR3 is TGTGCCAGTAGTATAGGTACAGGGGGCGGAGGCTACACCTTC. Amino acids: CASSIGTGGGGYTF.

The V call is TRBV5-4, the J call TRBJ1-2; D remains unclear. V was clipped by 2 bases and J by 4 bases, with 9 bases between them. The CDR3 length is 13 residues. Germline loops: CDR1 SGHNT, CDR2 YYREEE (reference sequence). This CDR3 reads CASSLKSGYGYTF. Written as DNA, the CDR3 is TGTGCCAGCAGCTTAAAGTCAGGCTATGGCTACACCTTC. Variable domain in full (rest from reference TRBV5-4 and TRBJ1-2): ETGVTQSPTHLIKTRGQQVTLRCSSQSGHNTVSWYQQALGQGPQFIFQYYREEENGRGNFPPRFSGLQFPNYSSELNVNALELDDSALYLCASSLKSGYGYTFGSGTRLTVV.

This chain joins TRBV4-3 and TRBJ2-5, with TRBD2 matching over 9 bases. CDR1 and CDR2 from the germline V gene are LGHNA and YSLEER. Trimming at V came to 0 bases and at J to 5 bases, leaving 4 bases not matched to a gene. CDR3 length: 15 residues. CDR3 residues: CASSQDLGLAETQYF. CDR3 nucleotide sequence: TGCGCCAGCAGCCAAGATCTAGGACTAGCGGAGACCCAGTACTTC.

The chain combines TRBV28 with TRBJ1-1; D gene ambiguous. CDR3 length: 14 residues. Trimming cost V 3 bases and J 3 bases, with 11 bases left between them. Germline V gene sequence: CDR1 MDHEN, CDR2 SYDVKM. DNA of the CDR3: TGTGCCAGCAGTTTCCCCAGGCCTGACACTGAAGCTTTCTTT. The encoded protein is CASSFPRPDTEAFF.

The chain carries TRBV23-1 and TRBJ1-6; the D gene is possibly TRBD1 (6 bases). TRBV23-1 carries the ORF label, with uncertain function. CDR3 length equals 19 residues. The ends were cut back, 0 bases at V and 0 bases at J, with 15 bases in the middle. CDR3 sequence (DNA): TGCGCCAGCAGTCAATCACCAGGGGAATACAGCTCCTATAATTCACCCCTCCACTTT. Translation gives CASSQSPGEYSSYNSPLHF.